This T cell receptor beta chain was profiled in a study of OX40 agonist ivuxolimab in advanced cancers. This CDR3 has 15 residues. CDR1 and CDR2 (germline): SGHRS, YFSETQ. Trimming shortened V by 2 bases and J by 5 bases, and 15 bases separated the two germline ends. Profiled with immunoSEQ multiplex PCR; TCRdb holds only in-frame clones, not every one. The table shows approximately 82,000 clones, with around 83% occurring only once. This clone was observed once. The sample in question was CD4+ or CD8+ T cells sorted from blood, obtained in a trial of the OX40 agonist ivuxolimab. This receptor was identified in an adult with an advanced solid tumor such as melanoma, head and neck, liver or kidney cancer. This rearrangement joins TRBV5-1 to TRBJ2-3, with D maybe TRBD2 (5 bases). CDR3 residues: CASSFASLAEDTQYF. The CDR3, as DNA: TGCGCCAGCAGCTTCGCTAGCTTGGCCGAAGATACGCAGTATTTT.